Shown below are 8 T cell receptor beta chains from a single sample sequenced in a study of blood T cell repertoires in COVID-19 (dated by TCRdb to between 2020 and 2021). Receptors were amplified or captured by the immunoSEQ multiplex PCR assay. The clones in this table, taken by TCRdb from immuneACCESS, are in-frame only. Not every clone is retained; where verified, under half of the shortfall comes from an unresolved V gene, and the cause of the rest is unknown. The sample data list 140,000 or so clones, and 75% to 85% of these were observed just once. The ten largest clones take up less than 4.5% of the sample. The sequenced sample consisted of peripheral blood. The receptors derive from a man between 60 and 75 years old with acute or convalescent COVID-19.

This chain joins TRBV11-2 and TRBJ2-3, with D possibly TRBD2 on 5 matching bases. The germline CDR1 and CDR2 sequences are SGHAT and FQNNGV. Trimming took 5 bases from V and 2 from J, leaving 11 bases between them. This CDR3 has 14 amino acids. The CDR3 loop is CASSPGNVTDTQYF. As DNA, the CDR3 is TGTGCCAGCAGCCCGGGGAATGTCACAGATACGCAGTATTTT. Looking up the rest from reference TRBV11-2 and TRBJ2-3 gives the full variable domain: EAGVAQSPRYKIIEKRQSVAFWCNPISGHATLYWYQQILGQGPKLLIQFQNNGVVDDSQLPKDRFSAERLKGVDSTLKIQPAKLEDSAVYLCASSPGNVTDTQYFGPGTRLTVL.

This clone appeared a few times. CDR3 in DNA: TGCGCCAGCAGCTACCGTGGGGGCCGAGATACGCAGTATTTT. Amino acid sequence: CASSYRGGRDTQYF. V gene TRBV5-1 combines with J gene TRBJ2-3; D is possibly TRBD1 (6 bases). V lost 3 bases to trimming and J lost 5 bases, with 13 bases between them. The CDR3 is 14 amino acids. Germline lookup yields CDR1 SGHRS and CDR2 YFSETQ.

The chain has TRBV7-3 and TRBJ2-2, with D possibly being TRBD2 (6 bases). This CDR3 is built from 13 residues. The germline V gene has CDR1 SGHTA and CDR2 FQGTGA. The V gene lost 5 bases and the J gene lost 3 bases, with 7 bases spanning the gap. Here the CDR3 DNA reads TGTGCCAGCAGCCCTAGCGACACCGGGGAGCTGTTTTTT. Translating gives CASSPSDTGELFF.

The V and J genes are TRBV19 and TRBJ2-2; TRBD1 might be the D (6 bases). In germline, CDR1 is LNHDA, CDR2 SQIVND (reference sequence). The CDR3 extends over 14 amino acids. Trimming cost V 5 bases and J 5 bases, with 12 bases left between them. The CDR3 loop is CASSPWTATGELFF. CDR3 DNA sequence: TGTGCCAGTAGTCCATGGACAGCTACCGGGGAGCTGTTTTTT.

The J gene is TRBJ2-7, the V gene TRBV3-1 (or the pseudogene TRBV3-2); TRBD1 matches at 9 bases. CDR1 LGHDT and CDR2 YNNKEL come from the germline V gene (reference sequence). The junction had 6 bases not matched to a gene; V was cut back by 0 bases and J by 6 bases. The CDR3 has 15 residues. This CDR3 reads CASSQEPGTGCEQYF. The DNA of the CDR3 is TGTGCCAGCAGCCAAGAGCCCGGGACAGGGTGCGAGCAGTACTTC.

The CDR3 bases are TGTGCCAGCCATCCCGCGGGTAGATACTATGGCTACACCTTC. Its protein is CASHPAGRYYGYTF. V and J are TRBV2 and TRBJ1-2; D gene unclear. Per the germline V gene, CDR1 is SNHLY and CDR2 is FYNNEI. The V end lost 8 bases, the J end lost 3 bases, and 16 bases lay between the germline ends. There are 14 residues in the CDR3.

The chain carries TRBV7-2 and TRBJ2-2, with a weak D call TRBD1 (6 bases). There are 14 residues in the CDR3. V dropped 5 bases and J dropped 6 bases, with 13 bases sitting between them. Germline assignment: CDR1 SGHTA and CDR2 FQGNSA. CDR3 nucleotides: TGTGCCAGCAGCCCAGGGGCACAGGCCGGGGAGCTGTTTTTT. It specifies CASSPGAQAGELFF.

The chain uses TRBV12-3 or TRBV12-4 and TRBJ2-3; 8 nucleotides align to TRBD2. The CDR3 runs to 11 residues. With 10 bases clipped from V and 4 bases from J, the junction kept 1 base outside the gene matches. The chain's CDR3 is CAILAADTQYF. The DNA of the CDR3 is TGTGCCATACTAGCGGCAGATACGCAGTATTTT.